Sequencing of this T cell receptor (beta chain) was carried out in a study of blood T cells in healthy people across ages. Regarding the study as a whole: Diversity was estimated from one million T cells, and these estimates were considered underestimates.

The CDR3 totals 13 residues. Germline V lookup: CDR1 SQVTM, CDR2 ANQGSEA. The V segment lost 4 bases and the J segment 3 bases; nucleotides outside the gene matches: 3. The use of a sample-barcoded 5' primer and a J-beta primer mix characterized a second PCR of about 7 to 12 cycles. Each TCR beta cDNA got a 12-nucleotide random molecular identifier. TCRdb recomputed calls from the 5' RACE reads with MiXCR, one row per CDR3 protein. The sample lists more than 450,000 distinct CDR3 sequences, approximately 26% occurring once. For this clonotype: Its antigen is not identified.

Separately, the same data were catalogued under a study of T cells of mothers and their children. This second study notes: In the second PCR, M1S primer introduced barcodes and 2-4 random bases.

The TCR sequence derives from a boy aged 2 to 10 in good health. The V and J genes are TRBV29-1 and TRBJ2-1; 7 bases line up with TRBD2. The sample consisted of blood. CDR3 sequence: CSVVLASYNEQFF. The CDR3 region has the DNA TGCAGCGTTGTACTAGCGAGCTACAATGAGCAGTTCTTC.